The rows below give T cell receptor beta chains drawn from one sample of a study of blood T cells in healthy people across ages. TCRdb processed the 5' RACE reads anew with MiXCR; each CDR3 protein has one entry. The table has about 1,400,000 distinct CDR3 sequences, roughly 60% seen once. The sample taken for sequencing was blood. These TCRs come from a man younger than 35 in good health. The conserved cysteine and the conserved F or W are not part of the CDR3 here. The order of the fields is V gene, J gene, CDR3 protein.

V gene: TRBV5-1
J gene: TRBJ2-3
CDR3 protein: ASSLDVGFADTQY

V gene: TRBV20-1
J gene: TRBJ2-7
CDR3 protein: SARDLGRPYEQY

V gene: TRBV28
J gene: TRBJ1-2
CDR3 protein: ASSPMNTGGGGYT

V gene: TRBV6-5
J gene: TRBJ2-7
CDR3 protein: ASSGTGYHEQY

V gene: TRBV4-1
J gene: TRBJ2-7
CDR3 protein: ASSPRGYSYEQY

V gene: TRBV6-1
J gene: TRBJ2-7
CDR3 protein: ASSDLGLAGASSYEQY

V gene: TRBV6-5
J gene: TRBJ2-5
CDR3 protein: ASRPRGQETQY

V gene: TRBV5-1
J gene: TRBJ2-1
CDR3 protein: ASSPGAGGRVDEQF

V gene: TRBV5-1
J gene: TRBJ1-5
CDR3 protein: ASSPLGGEGQPQH

V gene: TRBV28
J gene: TRBJ2-7
CDR3 protein: ASRQTGSYEQY

V gene: TRBV10-3
J gene: TRBJ1-4
CDR3 protein: AISGRGDRGEKLF

V gene: TRBV4-1
J gene: TRBJ2-7
CDR3 protein: ASSQTELVYEQY

V gene: TRBV2
J gene: TRBJ2-3
CDR3 protein: ASNAGGLLGDTQY

V gene: TRBV6-6
J gene: TRBJ1-1
CDR3 protein: ASRKGQGNTEAF

V gene: TRBV25-1
J gene: TRBJ2-7
CDR3 protein: TSSTVWDNRYEQY

V gene: TRBV9
J gene: TRBJ2-3
CDR3 protein: ASSALSGASTDTQY

V gene: TRBV20-1
J gene: .
CDR3 protein: SARDRTGTMYEQY

V gene: TRBV6-5
J gene: TRBJ2-7
CDR3 protein: ASRKSTGRISYEQY

V gene: TRBV7-9
J gene: TRBJ2-3
CDR3 protein: SSSPETDTQY

V gene: TRBV4-1
J gene: TRBJ1-4
CDR3 protein: ASSQEGRASEKLF

V gene: TRBV7-2
J gene: TRBJ2-7
CDR3 protein: ASSLLASSSYEQY

V gene: TRBV5-1
J gene: TRBJ2-3
CDR3 protein: ASSPLYSGREDTQY

V gene: TRBV4-1
J gene: TRBJ2-7
CDR3 protein: ASSTLDQGSTFYEQY

V gene: TRBV5-6
J gene: TRBJ2-1
CDR3 protein: ASSRRTGNIAYNEQF

V gene: TRBV7-2
J gene: TRBJ2-3
CDR3 protein: ASSPPKLAGGATQY

V gene: TRBV7-9
J gene: TRBJ1-2
CDR3 protein: ASSSRGPTGPTNYGYT

V gene: TRBV4-1
J gene: TRBJ1-2
CDR3 protein: ASSHNYGYT

V gene: TRBV7-2
J gene: TRBJ2-6
CDR3 protein: ASSFGGIGGPPGANVLT

V gene: TRBV27
J gene: TRBJ2-7
CDR3 protein: ASSAGGTYEQY

V gene: TRBV18
J gene: .
CDR3 protein: ASSPLGQGINEQY

V gene: TRBV29-1
J gene: TRBJ2-7
CDR3 protein: SVDTGPISEQY

V gene: TRBV7-9
J gene: TRBJ2-5
CDR3 protein: ASSSDSRRETQY